This T cell receptor beta chain appears in the sequencing data of a study of a mutant IDH1 vaccine in newly diagnosed glioma. On the study more broadly: Onset of vaccination occurred 4-6 weeks following radiotherapy alone, or with temozolomide cycles.

Only in-frame clones appear in the TCRdb table, and some are missing; sequencing was by immunoSEQ multiplex PCR. There are approximately 41,000 clones in the sample; more than 80% occur only once, and around 1.5% lies in the top ten. Time point noted: week 35, safety follow-up. The content of each vaccine dose was 300 ug of mutant IDH1 20-mer peptide, and topical imiquimod accompanied it. Patients underwent eight vaccinations, which took place in weeks 1, 3, 5, 7, 11, 15, 19 and 23. As regards this clone: Its cognate antigen is unknown.

This sequence originates from a man in his forties with glioma. The specimen was PBMCs, collected from a glioma patient whose treatment included an IDH1 peptide vaccine.

The CDR3 protein is CASTSGQPNSPLHF. CDR3 coding DNA: TGTGCCAGCACATCGGGACAGCCTAATTCACCCCTCCACTTT. The V call is TRBV27, the J call TRBJ1-6, with TRBD1 matching 7 bases. The CDR3 has 14 amino acids. V gave up 7 bases and J gave up 6 bases; unmatched junction bases: 6. Looked up from germline, CDR1 is MNHEY and CDR2 is SMNVEV (reference sequence).